This T cell receptor beta chain comes out of a study of long-term antiretroviral therapy in people with HIV. The CDR3 contains 14 residues. Germline V CDR1 and CDR2: SEHNR, FQNEAQ (reference sequence). With 1 base removed from V and 2 bases from J, the gap between germline ends came to 8 bases. Samples were assayed with immunoSEQ v3.0 at survey level. Here immunoSEQ multiplex PCR was the method, and the copy in TCRdb shows in-frame clones only, minus some. The table records about 40,000 clones, 75% to 90% of them present only once. The gene calls are TRBV7-9 and TRBJ2-5, with D maybe TRBD2 (5 bases). The starting material was unsorted PBMCs, obtained 1 year after starting antiretroviral therapy. This receptor was taken from a man between 18 and 35 years old with HIV. CDR3 sequence reads: CASSLGRGQETQYF. The CDR3, as DNA: TGTGCCAGCAGCTTAGGACGGGGACAAGAGACCCAGTACTTC.